The 16 T cell receptor beta chains reported below all come from one sample, sequenced in a study of identical twins. TCRdb recomputed calls from the 5' RACE reads with MiXCR, one row per CDR3 protein. This sample has about 530,000 distinct CDR3 sequences, with approximately 20% found just once. These data were likewise used in another study, on yellow fever vaccine responses in identical twins.

Sequencing input: CD4+ T cells sorted from blood. These receptors were taken from a woman between 18 and 29 years old in good health.

This clonotype appeared a few times. The chain joins TRBV4-2 to TRBJ1-4; weak D call: TRBD1 (5 bases). The length of the CDR3 is 16 residues. V dropped 0 bases and J dropped 4 bases, with 12 bases sitting between them. Looked up from germline, CDR1 is LGHNA and CDR2 is YNFKEQ. Written as DNA, the CDR3 is TGTGCCAGCAGCCAAGACAGTGGCAGGGATAATGAAAAACTGTTTTTT. Residues: CASSQDSGRDNEKLFF.

The chain recombines TRBV20-1 with TRBJ2-1, with D unresolved. Germline V lookup: CDR1 DFQATT, CDR2 SNEGSKA (reference sequence). This CDR3 comprises 11 residues. CDR3 amino acids: CSIWWGNEQFF. The CDR3 nucleotides are TGCAGCATCTGGTGGGGCAATGAGCAGTTCTTC.

The chain combines TRBV18 with TRBJ2-2, with 9 bases that match TRBD1. V was clipped by 4 bases and J by 6 bases; unmatched bases: 12. The CDR3 loop spans 17 amino acids. Germline lookup yields CDR1 KGHSH and CDR2 LQKENI. CDR3 sequence (DNA): TGTGCCAGCTCACTAGAACTCACCGGGACAGGGTCCGGGGAGCTGTTTTTT. Translation: CASSLELTGTGSGELFF.

The chain combines TRBV2 with TRBJ2-2; TRBD2 is a possible D gene (5 bases). Trimming took 6 bases from V and 4 from J, leaving 15 bases between them. There are 15 residues in the CDR3. CDR1 is SNHLY, CDR2 FYNNEI, per germline. The CDR3 coding sequence is TGTGCCAGCAGGCAAGCGGTGGGAAGCACCGGGGAGCTGTTTTTT. Amino acids: CASRQAVGSTGELFF.

This chain joins TRBV7-9 and TRBJ2-1, with D unclear. The V gene lost 1 base and the J gene lost 7 bases, with 11 bases spanning the gap. CDR3 length: 14 residues. Germline-derived CDR1 and CDR2 are SEHNR and FQNEAQ (reference sequence). CDR3: CASSLGAQGNEQFF. In nucleotides, the CDR3 is TGTGCCAGCAGCTTAGGGGCCCAAGGAAATGAGCAGTTCTTC.

The chain has TRBV3-1 and TRBJ1-1, with a weak D call TRBD1 (5 bases). V was pared by 5 bases and J by 1 base, with 14 bases between. Germline V lookup: CDR1 LGHDT, CDR2 YNNKEL (reference sequence). This CDR3 comprises 15 residues. The chain's CDR3 is CASSYRRGTNTEAFF. CDR3 nucleotide sequence: TGTGCCAGCAGCTACAGGCGGGGGACGAACACTGAAGCTTTCTTT.

The chain employs TRBV3-1 and TRBJ1-1; D is ambiguous. The CDR3 consists of 15 residues. Germline CDR1 LGHDT, CDR2 YNNKEL (reference sequence). Trimming removed 1 base from V and 4 bases from J, with 13 bases in between. DNA of the CDR3: TGTGCCAGCAGCCAAGGGCGGATACTGAGCACTGAAGCTTTCTTT. Protein sequence: CASSQGRILSTEAFF.

This clonotype was seen repeatedly, ten times or more. V gene TRBV4-1 combines with J gene TRBJ2-3; a weak D match, TRBD2 (6 bases). V shed 2 bases and J shed 0 bases, with 12 bases lying between them. CDR1 is MGHRA, CDR2 YSYEKL, per germline. The CDR3 is 16 amino acids. The CDR3 sequence: CASSQRETGSTDTQYF. The DNA of the CDR3 is TGCGCCAGCAGCCAACGGGAGACGGGGAGCACAGATACGCAGTATTTT.

The chain has TRBV20-1 and TRBJ2-7; no clear D. V lost 3 bases, J lost 4 bases, and 7 bases lay in between. CDR1 and CDR2 (germline): DFQATT, SNEGSKA (reference sequence). CDR3 length equals 11 residues. The DNA for the CDR3 is TGCAGTGCTAGTGCTGAGTACGAGCAGTACGTC. Its protein product is CSASAEYEQYV.

V and J are TRBV20-1 and TRBJ2-3, with D possibly matching TRBD2 (6 bases). Germline CDR1 is DFQATT and CDR2 is SNEGSKA (reference sequence). V was pared by 3 bases and J by 2 bases, with 15 bases between. The CDR3 consists of 15 residues. The CDR3 DNA reads as TGCAGTGCTAGTTTGGGGGGATCTATCACAGATACGCAGTATTTT. Amino acids: CSASLGGSITDTQYF.

The V and J genes are TRBV6-1 and TRBJ2-1, with 10 bases aligning to TRBD2. V lost 3 bases, J lost 2 bases, and 10 bases stayed unmatched. The CDR3 extends over 18 amino acids. Germline V gene sequence: CDR1 MNHNS, CDR2 SASEGT. For the CDR3, the DNA is TGTGCCAGCAGTGAGCTAGCGGGAGTCAAGGCCGCCTACAATGAGCAGTTCTTC. This sequence encodes CASSELAGVKAAYNEQFF.

The chain recombines TRBV7-8 with TRBJ2-6, with D maybe TRBD2 (6 bases). CDR3 length: 17 residues. Germline V gene sequence: CDR1 SGHVS, CDR2 FQNEAQ. The V and J ends lost 7 bases and 3 bases respectively, with 19 bases between them. CDR3: CASTANPSGVGANVLTF. CDR3 DNA sequence: TGTGCCAGCACCGCTAACCCATCGGGGGTTGGGGCCAACGTCCTGACTTTC. The complete variable domain, with remaining parts taken from reference TRBV7-8 and TRBJ2-6, reads GAGVSQSPRYKVAKRGQDVALRCDPISGHVSLFWYQQALGQGPEFLTYFQNEAQLDKSGLPSDRFFAERPEGSVSTLKIQRTQQEDSAVYLCASTANPSGVGANVLTFGAGSRLTVL.

This clonotype was seen many times. The J gene is TRBJ2-5, the V gene TRBV2; perhaps TRBD2 as D (6 bases). CDR1 SNHLY and CDR2 FYNNEI come from the germline V gene. Deletions cut 11 bases from V and 1 base from J, with 14 bases between. The CDR3 is 13 amino acids. CDR3 nucleotides: TGTGCCGTCGCGGGACTTCTCCAAGAGACCCAGTACTTC. As protein: CAVAGLLQETQYF.

The chain couples TRBV7-9 to TRBJ2-1; the match to TRBD2 covers 8 bases. CDR1 is SEHNR, CDR2 FQNEAQ, per germline (reference sequence). J was trimmed by 12 bases and V by 1 base; bases with no gene match: 11. The CDR3 sequence is 15 residues long. The CDR3 region has the DNA TGTGCCAGCAGCTTAGGGACCGGGACTAGTCTGGTGCAGTTCTTC. It translates to CASSLGTGTSLVQFF.

This clonotype was observed a few times. The V and J genes are TRBV7-2 and TRBJ2-3; 11 nucleotides match TRBD1. The germline CDR1 and CDR2 sequences are SGHTA and FQGNSA. The CDR3 totals 16 residues. J was trimmed by 2 bases and V by 5 bases; bases with no gene match: 6. The CDR3 here is CASSTRTGGYTDTQYF. CDR3 DNA: TGTGCCAGCAGCACCCGGACAGGGGGCTACACAGATACGCAGTATTTT.

This clonotype was detected a few times. The chain joins TRBV6-1 to TRBJ2-5; 10 bases fit TRBD1. The CDR3 runs 15 residues. V was clipped by 6 bases and J by 5 bases; unmatched bases: 9. Germline CDR1 reads MNHNS; CDR2 reads SASEGT. CDR3 in amino acids: CASSNRDRGFETQYF. CDR3 sequence (DNA): TGTGCCAGCAGCAACCGGGACAGGGGATTTGAGACCCAGTACTTC.